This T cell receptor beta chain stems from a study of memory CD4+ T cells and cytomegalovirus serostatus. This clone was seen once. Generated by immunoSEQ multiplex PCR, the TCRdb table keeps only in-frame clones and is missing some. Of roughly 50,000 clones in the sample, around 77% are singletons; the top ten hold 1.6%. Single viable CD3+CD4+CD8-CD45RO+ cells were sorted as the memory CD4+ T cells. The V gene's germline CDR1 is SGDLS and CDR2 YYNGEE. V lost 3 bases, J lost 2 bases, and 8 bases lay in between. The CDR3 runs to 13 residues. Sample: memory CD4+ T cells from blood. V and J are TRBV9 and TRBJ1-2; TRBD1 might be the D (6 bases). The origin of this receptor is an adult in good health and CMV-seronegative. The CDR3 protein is CASSEQGNYGYTF. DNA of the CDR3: TGTGCCAGCAGCGAACAGGGAAACTATGGCTACACCTTC.